Below, 12 T cell receptor beta chains from the same sample are listed, as sequenced in a study of T cell repertoires in cytomegalovirus infection. TCRdb fed the reads into MiXCR, producing one record per CDR3 protein. The sample has around 490,000 distinct CDR3 sequences, about 25% seen once. Sequencing used PBMCs. The receptors were sampled from a human donor in good health (CMV status not recorded). Some clones in this sample may be carry-over from other donors' samples.

V and J are TRBV27 and TRBJ1-1; 9 nucleotides match TRBD1. The CDR3 consists of 16 residues. The J segment lost 1 base and the V segment lost 6 bases, leaving 9 bases of the junction unmatched. Per the germline V gene, CDR1 is MNHEY and CDR2 is SMNVEV (reference sequence). The DNA for the CDR3 is TGTGCCAGCAGCCCGTACCGGACAGGGGCGAACACTGAAGCTTTCTTT. Protein: CASSPYRTGANTEAFF.

A few counts support this clonotype. The chain carries TRBV12-5 and TRBJ2-4; maybe TRBD1 (6 bases). The germline gives CDR1 LGHNT, CDR2 FRNRAP. The CDR3 is made up of 18 amino acids. V was pared by 0 bases and J by 0 bases, with 15 bases between. The CDR3 bases are TGTGCTAGTGGTTTGGTACGGACAGCTACTACAGCCAAAAACATTCAGTACTTC. Residues: CASGLVRTATTAKNIQYF. The full variable domain, completed using reference TRBV12-5 and TRBJ2-4, is DARVTQTPRHKVTEMGQEVTMRCQPILGHNTVFWYRQTMMQGLELLAYFRNRAPLDDSGMPKDRFSAEMPDATLATLKIQPSEPRDSAVYFCASGLVRTATTAKNIQYFGAGTRLSVL.

The J gene is TRBJ2-3, the V gene TRBV7-1; weak D call: TRBD2 (6 bases). Being an ORF, TRBV7-1 has a function that is uncertain. This CDR3 is built from 15 residues. V lost 5 bases and J lost 0, with 12 bases in between. DNA for the CDR3: TGTGCCAGCAGCGAGCCTAGCGCTAGCACAGATACGCAGTATTTT. This codes for CASSEPSASTDTQYF.

This clonotype showed up just a few times. The chain is built from TRBV7-8 and TRBJ2-5, with 8 bases identical to TRBD1. Germline lookup yields CDR1 SGHVS and CDR2 FQNEAQ. J gave up 2 bases and V 3 bases, and 8 bases lay outside the gene matches. This CDR3 is 16 amino acids long. The DNA for the CDR3 is TGTGCCAGCAGCTTGGGGACAGGACCACTTCAAGAGACCCAGTACTTC. This translates into CASSLGTGPLQETQYF. Supplemented by reference TRBV7-8 and TRBJ2-5, the full variable domain reads GAGVSQSPRYKVAKRGQDVALRCDPISGHVSLFWYQQALGQGPEFLTYFQNEAQLDKSGLPSDRFFAERPEGSVSTLKIQRTQQEDSAVYLCASSLGTGPLQETQYFGPGTRLLVL.

The genes are TRBV5-6 and TRBJ2-1; the match to TRBD2 covers 10 bases. The CDR3 has 17 residues. The germline CDR1 and CDR2 sequences are SGHDT and YYEEEE. J lost 0 bases, V lost 0 bases, and 3 bases had no gene match. This chain's CDR3 is CASSLVASGSSYNEQFF. For the CDR3, the DNA is TGTGCCAGCAGCTTGGTTGCTAGCGGGAGCTCCTACAATGAGCAGTTCTTC.

This clonotype showed up just a few times. CDR3 coding DNA: TGTGCCAGCAGCCTATTGGACAGTTTCGAACAGTACGTC. This encodes CASSLLDSFEQYV. The chain employs TRBV7-9 and TRBJ2-7, with TRBD1 as a possible D gene (6 bases). The germline gives CDR1 SEHNR, CDR2 FQNEAQ (reference sequence). The V end was cut by 5 bases, the J end by 10 bases, with 18 bases between. The CDR3 totals 13 residues.

This chain links TRBV5-1 with TRBJ2-1, with 13 bases matching TRBD2. The CDR3 extends over 16 amino acids. J gave up 3 bases and V 4 bases, and 4 bases lay outside the gene matches. Per germline, CDR1 SGHRS and CDR2 YFSETQ. CDR3 residues: CASSLGLAGNYNEQFF. Written as DNA, the CDR3 is TGCGCCAGCAGCCTGGGACTAGCGGGAAACTACAATGAGCAGTTCTTC. Variable domain in full (rest from reference TRBV5-1 and TRBJ2-1): KAGVTQTPRYLIKTRGQQVTLSCSPISGHRSVSWYQQTPGQGLQFLFEYFSETQRNKGNFPGRFSGRQFSNSRSEMNVSTLELGDSALYLCASSLGLAGNYNEQFFGPGTRLTVL.

The rearrangement uses TRBV6-6 and TRBJ2-1; TRBD2 might be the D (6 bases). The length of the CDR3 is 14 residues. Germline CDR1 and CDR2: MNHNY and SVGAGI (reference sequence). V shed 2 bases and J shed 6 bases, with 11 bases lying between them. The CDR3 here is CASSYGGTGNEQFF. For the CDR3, the DNA is TGTGCCAGCAGTTACGGCGGGACTGGCAATGAGCAGTTCTTC.

V gene TRBV28 combines with J gene TRBJ1-5; a weak D match, TRBD1 (6 bases). Germline V lookup: CDR1 MDHEN, CDR2 SYDVKM. The V end lost 2 bases, the J end lost 6 bases, and 14 bases lay between the germline ends. This CDR3 comprises 15 residues. CDR3 residues: CASSLNRARSQPQHF. In DNA, the CDR3 is TGTGCCAGCAGTTTAAACAGGGCAAGGAGTCAGCCCCAGCATTTT.

This clonotype was picked up many times. The chain couples TRBV7-8 to TRBJ1-1; a possible D gene is TRBD1 (6 bases). Germline CDR1 and CDR2: SGHVS and FQNEAQ. Trimming pared 6 bases from V and 4 bases from J, leaving 21 bases between. This CDR3 spans 16 amino acids. The CDR3 DNA reads TGTGCCAGCAGTTACACCCATGGGGCAGGGGCCACTGAAGCTTTCTTT. This gives the protein CASSYTHGAGATEAFF. The whole variable domain, filled in from reference TRBV7-8 and TRBJ1-1, reads GAGVSQSPRYKVAKRGQDVALRCDPISGHVSLFWYQQALGQGPEFLTYFQNEAQLDKSGLPSDRFFAERPEGSVSTLKIQRTQQEDSAVYLCASSYTHGAGATEAFFGQGTRLTVV.

This clonotype was picked up many times. One end of the junction fails to match germline, which may point to a read error. The V and J genes are TRBV4-1 and TRBJ2-1, with TRBD2 identical over 10 bases. The germline V gene encodes CDR1 MGHRA and CDR2 YSYEKL. This CDR3 is 14 amino acids long. The CDR3 DNA reads TGCGCCAGCAGTCCGCTAGCGGGAGCCTCCCTCAGGATCTTC. This sequence encodes CASSPLAGASLRIF.

As to this clonotype: The DNA is left out, because the CDR3 cannot be placed on it with certainty; the CDR3 is given as TCRdb lists it. The chain couples TRBV27 to TRBJ2-2; the listed D gene, TRBD1, was not tested against the DNA. Germline V gives CDR1 MNHEY, CDR2 SMNVEV (reference sequence). 13 amino acids form the CDR3, both terminal residues included. CDR3 residues: CATSSGRGRELFF.